This T cell receptor beta chain was sequenced in a study of post-analysis software for immune sequencing data. For this clonotype: Its antigen is as yet unknown.

Prepared libraries of TCR beta cDNA carried unique molecular identifiers. TCRdb itself ran the PCR reads through MiXCR, one entry per CDR3 protein. The sample records 600,000 to 750,000 distinct CDR3 sequences, 55% to 70% being singletons. Points from the study as a whole: TRBV5-6, TRBV5-1 and TRBV20-1 belonged to a set of roughly 5 TRBV segments that were more frequent in patients than controls.

The length of the CDR3 is 14 residues. J lost 2 bases, V lost 7 bases, and 6 bases had no gene match. The chain couples TRBV12-3 or TRBV12-4 to TRBJ2-3, with TRBD1 matching over 7 bases. The TCR originated in a girl aged 2-10 years with multiple sclerosis. Material: blood. Written as DNA, the CDR3 is TGTGCCAGCACCGGGACAGCTAACACAGATACGCAGTATTTT. Translation gives CASTGTANTDTQYF.